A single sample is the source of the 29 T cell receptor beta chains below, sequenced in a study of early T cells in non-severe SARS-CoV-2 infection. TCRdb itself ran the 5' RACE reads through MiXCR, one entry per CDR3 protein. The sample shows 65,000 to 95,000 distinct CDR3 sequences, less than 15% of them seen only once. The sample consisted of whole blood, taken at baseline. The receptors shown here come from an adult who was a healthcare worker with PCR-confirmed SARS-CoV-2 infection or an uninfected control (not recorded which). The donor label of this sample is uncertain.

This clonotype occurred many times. CDR3 DNA: TGCAGTGCCCACCACACAGGATTGGGTCACGAGCAGTACTTC. Translated, it gives CSAHHTGLGHEQYF. This chain links TRBV20-1 with TRBJ2-7; perhaps TRBD1 as D (5 bases). The CDR3 extends over 14 amino acids. Trimming stripped 6 bases from V and 5 bases from J, with 20 bases between. Per germline, CDR1 DFQATT and CDR2 SNEGSKA (reference sequence).

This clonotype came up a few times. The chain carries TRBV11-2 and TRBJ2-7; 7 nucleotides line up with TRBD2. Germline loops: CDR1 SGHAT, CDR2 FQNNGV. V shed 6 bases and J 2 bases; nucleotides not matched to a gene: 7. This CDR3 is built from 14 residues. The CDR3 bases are TGTGCCAGCAGTAATCGGGGGGTTACCTACGAGCAGTACTTC. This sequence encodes CASSNRGVTYEQYF. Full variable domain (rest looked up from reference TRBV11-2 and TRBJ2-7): EAGVAQSPRYKIIEKRQSVAFWCNPISGHATLYWYQQILGQGPKLLIQFQNNGVVDDSQLPKDRFSAERLKGVDSTLKIQPAKLEDSAVYLCASSNRGVTYEQYFGPGTRLTVT.

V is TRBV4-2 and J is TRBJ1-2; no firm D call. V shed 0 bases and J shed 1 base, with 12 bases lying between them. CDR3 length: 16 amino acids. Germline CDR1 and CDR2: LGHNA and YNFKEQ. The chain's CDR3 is CASSQDPRVHNYGYTF. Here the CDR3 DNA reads TGTGCCAGCAGCCAAGATCCGAGGGTTCATAACTATGGCTACACCTTC.

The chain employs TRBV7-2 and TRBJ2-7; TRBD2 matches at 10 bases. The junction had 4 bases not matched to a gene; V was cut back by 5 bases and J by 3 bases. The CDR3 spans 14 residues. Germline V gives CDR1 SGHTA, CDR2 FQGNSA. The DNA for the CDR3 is TGTGCCAGCAGCCCACGACTAGCGGGCTACGAGCAGTACTTC. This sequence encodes CASSPRLAGYEQYF. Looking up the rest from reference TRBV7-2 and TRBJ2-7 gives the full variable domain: GAGVSQSPSNKVTEKGKDVELRCDPISGHTALYWYRQSLGQGLEFLIYFQGNSAPDKSGLPSDRFSAERTGGSVSTLTIQRTQQEDSAVYLCASSPRLAGYEQYFGPGTRLTVT.

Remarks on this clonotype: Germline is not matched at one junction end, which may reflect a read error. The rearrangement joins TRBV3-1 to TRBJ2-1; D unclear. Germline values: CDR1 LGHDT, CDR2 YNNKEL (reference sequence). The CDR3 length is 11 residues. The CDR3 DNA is TGTGCCAGCAGCCAAGATTCCCTAGAGGACTTC. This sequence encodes CASSQDSLEDF.

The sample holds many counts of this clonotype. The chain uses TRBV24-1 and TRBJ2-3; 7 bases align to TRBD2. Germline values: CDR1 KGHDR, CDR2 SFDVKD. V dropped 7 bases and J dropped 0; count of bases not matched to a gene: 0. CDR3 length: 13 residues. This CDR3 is CATRAGSTDTQYF. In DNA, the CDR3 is TGTGCCACCAGAGCGGGAAGCACAGATACGCAGTATTTT.

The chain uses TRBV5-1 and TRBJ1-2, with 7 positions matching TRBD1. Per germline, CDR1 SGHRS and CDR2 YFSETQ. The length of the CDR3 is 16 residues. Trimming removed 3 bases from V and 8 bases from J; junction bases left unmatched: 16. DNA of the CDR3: TGCGCCAGCAGCTCCATCGGGACAGATCAGGCTTCAGGCTACACCTTC. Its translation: CASSSIGTDQASGYTF.

The CDR3 nucleotides read TGCAGCGTTGCCGTCAGGGGGCTGAACACCGGGGAGCTGTTTTTT. It encodes CSVAVRGLNTGELFF. The rearrangement links TRBV29-1 to TRBJ2-2; 8 nucleotides match TRBD1. J lost 1 base, V lost 4 bases, and 5 bases had no gene match. Germline V CDR1 and CDR2: SQVTM, ANQGSEA. CDR3 length: 15 residues.

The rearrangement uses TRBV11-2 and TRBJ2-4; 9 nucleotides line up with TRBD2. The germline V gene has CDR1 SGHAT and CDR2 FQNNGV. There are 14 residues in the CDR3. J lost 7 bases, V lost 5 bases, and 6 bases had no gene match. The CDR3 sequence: CASSAGGPQNIQYF. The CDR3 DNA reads TGTGCCAGCAGCGCGGGGGGGCCTCAGAACATTCAGTACTTC. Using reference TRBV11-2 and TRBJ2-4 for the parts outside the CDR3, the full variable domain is EAGVAQSPRYKIIEKRQSVAFWCNPISGHATLYWYQQILGQGPKLLIQFQNNGVVDDSQLPKDRFSAERLKGVDSTLKIQPAKLEDSAVYLCASSAGGPQNIQYFGAGTRLSVL.

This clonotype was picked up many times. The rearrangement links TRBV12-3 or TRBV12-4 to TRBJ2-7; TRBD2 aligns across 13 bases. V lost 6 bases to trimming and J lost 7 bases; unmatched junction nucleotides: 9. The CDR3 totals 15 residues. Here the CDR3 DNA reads TGTGCCAGCAGCCTGGGGACTAGCGGGGTAGGAGAGCAGTACTTC. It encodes CASSLGTSGVGEQYF.

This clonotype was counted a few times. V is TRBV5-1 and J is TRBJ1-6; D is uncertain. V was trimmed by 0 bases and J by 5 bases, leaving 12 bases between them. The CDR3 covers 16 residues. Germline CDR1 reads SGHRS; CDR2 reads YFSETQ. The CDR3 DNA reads TGCGCCAGCAGCTTGGGGGAAGAACTGGATAATTCACCCCTCCACTTT. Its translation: CASSLGEELDNSPLHF.

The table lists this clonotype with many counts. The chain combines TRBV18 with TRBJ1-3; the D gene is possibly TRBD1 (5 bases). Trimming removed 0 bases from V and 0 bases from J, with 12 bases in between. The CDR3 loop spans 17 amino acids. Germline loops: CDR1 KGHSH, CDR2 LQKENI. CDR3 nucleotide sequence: TGTGCCAGCTCACCACCGGGAGGGACTCGCTCTGGAAACACCATATATTTT. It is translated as CASSPPGGTRSGNTIYF.

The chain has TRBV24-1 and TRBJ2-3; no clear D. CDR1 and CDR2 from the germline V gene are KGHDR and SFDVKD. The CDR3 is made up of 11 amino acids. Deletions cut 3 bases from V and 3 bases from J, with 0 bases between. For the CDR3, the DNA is TGTGCCACCAGTGATACAGATACGCAGTATTTT. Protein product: CATSDTDTQYF.

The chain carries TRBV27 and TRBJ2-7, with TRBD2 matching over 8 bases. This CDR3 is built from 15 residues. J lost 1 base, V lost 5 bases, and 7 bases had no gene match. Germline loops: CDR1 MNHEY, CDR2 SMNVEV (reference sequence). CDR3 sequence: CASSPVAGGSYEQYF. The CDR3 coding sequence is TGTGCCAGCAGTCCCGTGGCGGGAGGATCCTACGAGCAGTACTTC.

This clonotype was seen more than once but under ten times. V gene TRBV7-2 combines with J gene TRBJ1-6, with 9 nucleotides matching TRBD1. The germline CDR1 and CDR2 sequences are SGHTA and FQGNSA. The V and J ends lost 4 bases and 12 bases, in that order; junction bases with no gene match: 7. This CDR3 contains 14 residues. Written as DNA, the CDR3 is TGTGCCAGCAGCTGGGGACAGGGTGAGGGACCCCTCCACTTT. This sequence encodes CASSWGQGEGPLHF. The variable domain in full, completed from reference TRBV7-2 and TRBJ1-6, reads GAGVSQSPSNKVTEKGKDVELRCDPISGHTALYWYRQSLGQGLEFLIYFQGNSAPDKSGLPSDRFSAERTGGSVSTLTIQRTQQEDSAVYLCASSWGQGEGPLHFGNGTRLTVT.

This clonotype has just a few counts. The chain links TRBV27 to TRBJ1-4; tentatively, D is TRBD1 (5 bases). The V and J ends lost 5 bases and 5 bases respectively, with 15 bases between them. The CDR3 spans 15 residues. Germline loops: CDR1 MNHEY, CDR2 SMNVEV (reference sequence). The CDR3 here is CASSRRTGVNEKLFF. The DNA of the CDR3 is TGTGCCAGCAGTCGTCGGACGGGGGTCAATGAAAAACTGTTTTTT.

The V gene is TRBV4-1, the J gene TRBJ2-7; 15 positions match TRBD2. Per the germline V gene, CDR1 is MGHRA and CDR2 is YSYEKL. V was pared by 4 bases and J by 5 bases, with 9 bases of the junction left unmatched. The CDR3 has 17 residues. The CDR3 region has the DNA TGCGCCAGCAGCCGAGGACTAGCGGGGGGGCCCCTAAACGAGCAGTACTTC. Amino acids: CASSRGLAGGPLNEQYF.

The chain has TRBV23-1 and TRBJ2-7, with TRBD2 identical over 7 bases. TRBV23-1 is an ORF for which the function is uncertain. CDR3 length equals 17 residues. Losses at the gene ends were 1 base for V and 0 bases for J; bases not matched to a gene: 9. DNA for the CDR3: TGCGCCAGCAGTCAATTGAGGGAGCGGGATTTCTCCTACGAGCAGTACTTC. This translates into CASSQLRERDFSYEQYF.

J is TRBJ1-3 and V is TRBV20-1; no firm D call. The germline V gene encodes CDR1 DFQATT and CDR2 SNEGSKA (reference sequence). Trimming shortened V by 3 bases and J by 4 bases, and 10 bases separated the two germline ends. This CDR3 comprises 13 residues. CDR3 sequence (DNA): TGCAGTGCTAGTGGTTTTGGGGGAAACACCATATATTTT. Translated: CSASGFGGNTIYF.

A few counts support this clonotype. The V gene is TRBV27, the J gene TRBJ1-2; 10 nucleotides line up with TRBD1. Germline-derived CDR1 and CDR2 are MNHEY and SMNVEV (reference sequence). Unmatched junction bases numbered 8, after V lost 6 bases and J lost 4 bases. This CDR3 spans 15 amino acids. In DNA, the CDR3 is TGTGCCAGCAGCTCAGGACAGGGGGGATTCTATGGCTACACCTTC. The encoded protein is CASSSGQGGFYGYTF.

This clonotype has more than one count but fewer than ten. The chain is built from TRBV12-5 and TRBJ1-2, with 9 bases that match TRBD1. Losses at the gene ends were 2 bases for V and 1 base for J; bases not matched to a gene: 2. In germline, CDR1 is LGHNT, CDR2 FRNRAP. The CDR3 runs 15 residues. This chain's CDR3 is CASGLPDRGNYGYTF. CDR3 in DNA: TGTGCTAGTGGTTTGCCGGACAGGGGTAACTATGGCTACACCTTC.

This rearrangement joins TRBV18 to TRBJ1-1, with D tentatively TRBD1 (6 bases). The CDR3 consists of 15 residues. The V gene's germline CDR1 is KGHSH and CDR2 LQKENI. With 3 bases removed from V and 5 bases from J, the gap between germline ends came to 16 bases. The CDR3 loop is CASSPREQQGTEAFF. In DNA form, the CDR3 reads TGTGCCAGCTCACCGAGGGAACAACAGGGAACTGAAGCTTTCTTT.

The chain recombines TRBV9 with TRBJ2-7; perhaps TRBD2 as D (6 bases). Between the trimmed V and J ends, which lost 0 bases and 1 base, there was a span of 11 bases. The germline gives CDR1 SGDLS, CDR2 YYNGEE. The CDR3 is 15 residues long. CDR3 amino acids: CASSVAPGASYEQYF. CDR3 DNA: TGTGCCAGCAGCGTAGCGCCGGGAGCGTCCTACGAGCAGTACTTC. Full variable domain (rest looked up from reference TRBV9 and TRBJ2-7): DSGVTQTPKHLITATGQRVTLRCSPRSGDLSVYWYQQSLDQGLQFLIQYYNGEERAKGNILERFSAQQFPDLHSELNLSSLELGDSALYFCASSVAPGASYEQYFGPGTRLTVT.

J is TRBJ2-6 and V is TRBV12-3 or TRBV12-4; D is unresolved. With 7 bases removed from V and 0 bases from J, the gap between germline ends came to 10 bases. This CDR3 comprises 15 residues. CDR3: CASTQGASGANVLTF. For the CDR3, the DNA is TGTGCCAGCACCCAAGGAGCCTCTGGGGCCAACGTCCTGACTTTC.

Written as DNA, the CDR3 is TGTGCCAGCCAATTAAACTCCGGAAATACGCAGTATTTT. Its translation is CASQLNSGNTQYF. The J gene is TRBJ2-3, the V gene TRBV7-3; no reliable D call. V lost 8 bases to trimming and J lost 7 bases, with 16 bases between them. Germline CDR1 and CDR2: SGHTA and FQGTGA. This CDR3 contains 13 residues.

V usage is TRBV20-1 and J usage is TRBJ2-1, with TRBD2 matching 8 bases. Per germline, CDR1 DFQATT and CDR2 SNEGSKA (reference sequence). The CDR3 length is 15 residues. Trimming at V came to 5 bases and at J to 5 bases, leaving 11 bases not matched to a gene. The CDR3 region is CSAPIGGAPNNEQFF. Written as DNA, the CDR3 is TGCAGTGCTCCTATCGGGGGGGCCCCGAACAATGAGCAGTTCTTC.

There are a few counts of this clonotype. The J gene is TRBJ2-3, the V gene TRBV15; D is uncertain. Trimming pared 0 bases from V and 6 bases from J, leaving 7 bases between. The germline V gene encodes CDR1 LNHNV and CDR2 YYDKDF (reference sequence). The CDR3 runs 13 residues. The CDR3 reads CATSRDLGDTQYF. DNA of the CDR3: TGTGCCACCAGCAGAGATCTAGGCGATACGCAGTATTTT.

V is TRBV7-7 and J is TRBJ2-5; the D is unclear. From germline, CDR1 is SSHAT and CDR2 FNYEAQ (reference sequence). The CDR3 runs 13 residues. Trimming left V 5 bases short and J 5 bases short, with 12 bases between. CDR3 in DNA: TGTGCCAGCAGCCCTACTAAAGGGGAGACCCAGTACTTC. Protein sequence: CASSPTKGETQYF. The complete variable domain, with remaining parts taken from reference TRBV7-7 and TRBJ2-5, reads GAGVSQSPRYKVTKRGQDVTLRCDPISSHATLYWYQQALGQGPEFLTYFNYEAQPDKSGLPSDRFSAERPEGSISTLTIQRTEQRDSAMYRCASSPTKGETQYFGPGTRLLVL.

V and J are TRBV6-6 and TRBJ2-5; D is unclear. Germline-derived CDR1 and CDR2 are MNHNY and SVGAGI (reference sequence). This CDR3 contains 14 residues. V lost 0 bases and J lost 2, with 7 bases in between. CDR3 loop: CASSYSAQQETQYF. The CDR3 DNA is TGTGCCAGCAGTTACTCGGCGCAGCAAGAGACCCAGTACTTC.